This T cell receptor beta chain was sequenced for a study of T cell repertoires in cytomegalovirus infection. The wider study: In public TCR beta signatures, there were indications of both CMV infection and matching HLA type.

This clonotype was seen many times. Its antigen remains unidentified. TCRdb re-called the reads through MiXCR, storing one row per CDR3 protein. This sample has approximately 250,000 distinct CDR3 sequences; roughly 23% occur once, and the top ten carry around a sixth. Study outcomes and limitations: Adding up the frequency of public TCR beta families identified people who carried CMV plus the relevant HLA. Clonotypes of TCR beta that were HLA-C-restricted and CMV-specific dominated the ex vivo response.

The CDR3 loop spans 13 amino acids. Germline-derived CDR1 and CDR2 are DFQATT and SNEGSKA (reference sequence). V gave up 6 bases and J gave up 0 bases, with 8 bases separating them. The specimen sequenced was CD8+ T cells from PBMCs. This sequence originates from a human donor in good health (CMV status not recorded). Some clones in this sample may be carry-over from other donors' samples. The genes are TRBV20-1 and TRBJ2-2; D uncertain. Written as DNA, the CDR3 is TGCAGTGCCAAAACAGCGAACACCGGGGAGCTGTTTTTT. Translating it yields CSAKTANTGELFF.